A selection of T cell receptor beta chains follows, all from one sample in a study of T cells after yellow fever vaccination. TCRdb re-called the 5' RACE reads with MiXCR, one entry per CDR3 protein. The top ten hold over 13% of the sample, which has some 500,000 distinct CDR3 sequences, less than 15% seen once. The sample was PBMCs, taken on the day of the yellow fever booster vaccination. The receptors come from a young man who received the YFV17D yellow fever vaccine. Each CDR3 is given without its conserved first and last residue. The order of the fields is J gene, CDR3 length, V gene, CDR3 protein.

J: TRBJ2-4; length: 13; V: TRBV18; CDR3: ASSPLGDPKNIQY
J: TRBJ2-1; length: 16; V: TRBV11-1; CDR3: ASSLARVTKDRGNEQF
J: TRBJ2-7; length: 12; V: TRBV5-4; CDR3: ASSTDYLPHEQY
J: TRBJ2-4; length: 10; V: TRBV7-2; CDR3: ASSLGGRAKY
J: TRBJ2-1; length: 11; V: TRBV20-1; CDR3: SGVKTTPGEQF
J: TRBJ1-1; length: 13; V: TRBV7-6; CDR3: ASSLEAGAATEAF
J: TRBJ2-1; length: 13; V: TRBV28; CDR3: AGSGGVSSYNEQF
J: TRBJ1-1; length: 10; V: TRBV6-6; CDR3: ASSRDTREAF
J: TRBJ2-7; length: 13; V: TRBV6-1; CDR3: ASSGSRDPSYEQY
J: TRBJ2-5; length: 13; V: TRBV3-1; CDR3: ASSPKTRRGETQY
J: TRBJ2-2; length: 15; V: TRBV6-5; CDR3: ASSWTGGLRYTGELF
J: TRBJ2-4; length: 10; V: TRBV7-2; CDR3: ASSLAGSIQY
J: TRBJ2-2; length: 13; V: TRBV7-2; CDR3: ASSPLRREVGELF
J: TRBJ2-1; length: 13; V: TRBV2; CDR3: ASSENSGRVYEQF
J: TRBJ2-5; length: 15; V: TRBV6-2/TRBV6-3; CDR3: ASSYGAGPTLQETQY
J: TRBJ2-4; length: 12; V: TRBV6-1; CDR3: ASSPTAPKNIQY
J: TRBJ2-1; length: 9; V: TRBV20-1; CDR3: SARTSGLQF
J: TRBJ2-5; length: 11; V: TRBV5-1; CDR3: ASSPASQETQY
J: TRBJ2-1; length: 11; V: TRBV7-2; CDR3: ASSLMWLNEQF
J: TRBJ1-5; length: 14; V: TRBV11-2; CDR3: ASSPRTAYSNQPQH
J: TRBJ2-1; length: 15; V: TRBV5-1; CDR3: ASSSGLAGVSYNEQF
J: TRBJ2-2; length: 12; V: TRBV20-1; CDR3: SARGGGEIGELF
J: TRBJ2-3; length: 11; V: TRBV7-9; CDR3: ASSLVGQVGQY